This T cell receptor beta chain originates from a study of patients and donors after allogeneic stem cell transplantation (dated by TCRdb to the early 2020s). From a lookup of the germline V gene, CDR1 and CDR2 are MNHNS and SASEGT. Trimming removed 11 bases from V and 3 bases from J, leaving 10 bases between the germline ends. The CDR3, from cysteine to phenylalanine, totals 11 residues. Of all the DNA, just the CDR3 is kept, 33 bases in frame from base 1. Concerning this clonotype: There is no known antigen for this receptor. Nothing much larger sits one base from this clone, and base qualities are not available.

The method behind the library was RT-PCR. Instrument used: NextSeq 550. TCRdb handled the public reads itself, with Q25 trimming in fastp and clone calling in MiXCR, and kept productive beta chains. Rows with one shared CDR3 protein collapse into an entry with the most common genes and DNA. This sample holds roughly 940,000 distinct CDR3 sequences; roughly 18% were observed only once. Jointly, the top ten make up around 6% of the sample. Here the chain combines TRBV6-1 and TRBJ1-2; the D segment could be TRBD1, given 5 matching bases. The clonotype was recovered from a human donor who was either an allogeneic HSCT recipient or a stem cell or donor lymphocyte infusion donor (not recorded which). It is not recorded whose cells these are; they may come from a transplant donor. Sequencing was performed on blood, either unsorted or a sorted T cell fraction (not recorded which). The CDR3 region has the sequence CAFWGYYGYTF. The DNA sequence reads TGTGCCTTTTGGGGCTACTATGGCTACACCTTC.